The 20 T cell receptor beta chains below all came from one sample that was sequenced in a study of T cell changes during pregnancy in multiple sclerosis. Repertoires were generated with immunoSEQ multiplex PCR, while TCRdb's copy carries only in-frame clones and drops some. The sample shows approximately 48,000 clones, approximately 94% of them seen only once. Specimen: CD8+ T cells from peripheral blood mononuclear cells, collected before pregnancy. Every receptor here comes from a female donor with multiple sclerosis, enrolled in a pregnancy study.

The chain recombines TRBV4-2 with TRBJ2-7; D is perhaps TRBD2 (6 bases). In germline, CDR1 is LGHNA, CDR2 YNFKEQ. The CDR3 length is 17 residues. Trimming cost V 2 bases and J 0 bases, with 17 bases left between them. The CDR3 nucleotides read TGTGCCAGCAGCCAAAGTTCGGGACTCCTGAGCTCCTACGAGCAGTACTTC. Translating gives CASSQSSGLLSSYEQYF.

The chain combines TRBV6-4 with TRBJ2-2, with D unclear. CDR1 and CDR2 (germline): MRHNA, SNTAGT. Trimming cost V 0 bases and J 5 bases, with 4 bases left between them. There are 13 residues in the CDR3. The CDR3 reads CASSDSQTGELFF. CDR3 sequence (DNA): TGTGCCAGCAGTGACTCGCAGACCGGGGAGCTGTTTTTT.

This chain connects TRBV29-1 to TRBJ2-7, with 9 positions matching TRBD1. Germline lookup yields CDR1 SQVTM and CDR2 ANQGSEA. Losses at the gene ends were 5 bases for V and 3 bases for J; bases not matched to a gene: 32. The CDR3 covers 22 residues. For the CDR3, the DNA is TGCAGCGTTTTGGTCACCTGGCCTGGTCTCTTTAGACCGGGACAGGGCATCTACGAGCAGTACTTC. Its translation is CSVLVTWPGLFRPGQGIYEQYF.

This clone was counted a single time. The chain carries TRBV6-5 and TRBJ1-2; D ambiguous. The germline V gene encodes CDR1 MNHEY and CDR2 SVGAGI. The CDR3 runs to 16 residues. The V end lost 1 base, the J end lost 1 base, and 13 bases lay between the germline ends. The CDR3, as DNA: TGTGCCAGCAGTTACTTTGGGGTTGGGAGTAACTATGGCTACACCTTC. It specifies CASSYFGVGSNYGYTF.

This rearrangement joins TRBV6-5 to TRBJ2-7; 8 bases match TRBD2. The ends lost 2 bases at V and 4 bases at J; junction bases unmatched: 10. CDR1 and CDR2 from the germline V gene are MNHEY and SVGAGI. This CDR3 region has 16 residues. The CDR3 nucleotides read TGTGCCAGCAGTTACAACCGACTAGCGCACTATTACGAGCAGTACTTC. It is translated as CASSYNRLAHYYEQYF.

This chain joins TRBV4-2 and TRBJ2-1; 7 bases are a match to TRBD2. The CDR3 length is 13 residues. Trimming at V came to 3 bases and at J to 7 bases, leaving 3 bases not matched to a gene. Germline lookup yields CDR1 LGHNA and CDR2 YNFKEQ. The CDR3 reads CASSHGLGNEQFF. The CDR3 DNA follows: TGTGCCAGCAGCCACGGACTAGGGAATGAGCAGTTCTTC.

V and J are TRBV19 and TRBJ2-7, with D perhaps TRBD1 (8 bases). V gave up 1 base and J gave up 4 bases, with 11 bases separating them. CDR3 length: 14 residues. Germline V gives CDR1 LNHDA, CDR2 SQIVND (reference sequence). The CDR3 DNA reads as TGTGCCAGTAGTATAGCACAGGGGGGGTACGAGCAGTACTTC. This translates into CASSIAQGGYEQYF. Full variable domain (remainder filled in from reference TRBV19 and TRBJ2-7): DGGITQSPKYLFRKEGQNVTLSCEQNLNHDAMYWYRQDPGQGLRLIYYSQIVNDFQKGDIAEGYSVSREKKESFPLTVTSAQKNPTAFYLCASSIAQGGYEQYFGPGTRLTVT.

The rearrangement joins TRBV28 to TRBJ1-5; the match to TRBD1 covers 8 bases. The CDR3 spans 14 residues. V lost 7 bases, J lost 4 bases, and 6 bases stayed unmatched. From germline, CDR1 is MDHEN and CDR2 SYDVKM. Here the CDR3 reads CASTIGTGNQPQHF. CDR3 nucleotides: TGTGCCAGCACCATCGGGACAGGTAATCAGCCCCAGCATTTT.

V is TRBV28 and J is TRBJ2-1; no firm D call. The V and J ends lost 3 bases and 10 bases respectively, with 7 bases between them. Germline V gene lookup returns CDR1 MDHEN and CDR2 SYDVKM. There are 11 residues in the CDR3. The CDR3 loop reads CASSLGREQFF. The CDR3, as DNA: TGTGCCAGCAGTTTGGGCAGAGAGCAGTTCTTC.

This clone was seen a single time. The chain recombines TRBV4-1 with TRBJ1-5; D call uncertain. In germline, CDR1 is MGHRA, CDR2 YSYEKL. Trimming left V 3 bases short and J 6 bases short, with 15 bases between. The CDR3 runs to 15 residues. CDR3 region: CASSHSPTSGQPQHF. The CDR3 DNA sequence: TGCGCCAGCAGCCACTCTCCGACAAGTGGTCAGCCCCAGCATTTT.

As DNA, the CDR3 is TGTGCCAGTAGTTACAGGGGCTTTTACAATGAGCAGTTCTTC. It codes for CASSYRGFYNEQFF. The chain joins TRBV19 to TRBJ2-1; TRBD1 agrees at 7 bases. The germline V gene encodes CDR1 LNHDA and CDR2 SQIVND (reference sequence). The CDR3 loop spans 14 amino acids. V was clipped by 5 bases and J by 4 bases; unmatched bases: 5.

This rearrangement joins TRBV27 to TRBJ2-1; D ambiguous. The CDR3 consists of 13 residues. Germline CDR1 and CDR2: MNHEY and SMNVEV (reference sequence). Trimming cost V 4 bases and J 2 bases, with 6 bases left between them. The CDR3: CASSSVTYNEQFF. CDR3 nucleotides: TGTGCCAGCAGTTCAGTCACCTACAATGAGCAGTTCTTC.

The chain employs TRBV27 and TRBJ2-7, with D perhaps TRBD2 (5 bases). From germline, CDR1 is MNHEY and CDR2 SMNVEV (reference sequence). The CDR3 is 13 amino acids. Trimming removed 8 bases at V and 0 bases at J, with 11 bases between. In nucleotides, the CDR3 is TGTGCCAGCGGGGAGTCCGTCTCCTACGAGCAGTACTTC. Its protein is CASGESVSYEQYF.

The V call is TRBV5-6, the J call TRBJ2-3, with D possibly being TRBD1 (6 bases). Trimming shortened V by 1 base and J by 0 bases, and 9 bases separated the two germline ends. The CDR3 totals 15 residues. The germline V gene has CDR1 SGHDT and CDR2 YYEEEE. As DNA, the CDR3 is TGTGCCAGCAGCTTGTACACAGGGAGCACAGATACGCAGTATTTT. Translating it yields CASSLYTGSTDTQYF. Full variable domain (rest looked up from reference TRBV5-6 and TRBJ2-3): DAGVTQSPTHLIKTRGQQVTLRCSPKSGHDTVSWYQQALGQGPQFIFQYYEEEERQRGNFPDRFSGHQFPNYSSELNVNALLLGDSALYLCASSLYTGSTDTQYFGPGTRLTVL.

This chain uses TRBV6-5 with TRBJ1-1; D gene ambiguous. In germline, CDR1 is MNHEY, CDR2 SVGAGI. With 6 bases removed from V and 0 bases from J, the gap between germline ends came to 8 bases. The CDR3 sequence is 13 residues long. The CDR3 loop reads CASSPNMNTEAFF. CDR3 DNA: TGTGCCAGCAGCCCCAACATGAACACTGAAGCTTTCTTT.

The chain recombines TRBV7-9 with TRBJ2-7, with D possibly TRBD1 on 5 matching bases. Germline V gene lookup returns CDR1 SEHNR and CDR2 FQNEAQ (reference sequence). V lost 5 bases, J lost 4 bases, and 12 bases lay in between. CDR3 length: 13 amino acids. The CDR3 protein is CASSPDTDYEQYF. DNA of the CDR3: TGTGCCAGCAGCCCGGACACCGATTACGAGCAGTACTTC.

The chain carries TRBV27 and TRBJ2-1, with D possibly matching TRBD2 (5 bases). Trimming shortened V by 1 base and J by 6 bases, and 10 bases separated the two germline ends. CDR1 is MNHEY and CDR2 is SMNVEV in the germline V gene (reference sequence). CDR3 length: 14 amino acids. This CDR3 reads CASSLLSGLNEQFF. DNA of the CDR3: TGTGCCAGCAGTTTATTGAGCGGCCTCAATGAGCAGTTCTTC.

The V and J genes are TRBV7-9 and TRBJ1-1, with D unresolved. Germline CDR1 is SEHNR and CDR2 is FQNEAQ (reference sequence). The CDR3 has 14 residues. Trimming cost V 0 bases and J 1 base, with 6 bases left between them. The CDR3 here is CASSLAGGNTEAFF. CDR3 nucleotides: TGTGCCAGCAGCTTAGCGGGAGGGAACACTGAAGCTTTCTTT.

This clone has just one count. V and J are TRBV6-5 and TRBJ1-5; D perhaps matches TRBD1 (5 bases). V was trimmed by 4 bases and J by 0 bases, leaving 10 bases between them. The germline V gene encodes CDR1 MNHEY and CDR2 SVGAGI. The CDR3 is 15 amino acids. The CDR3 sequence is CASSSGLGSNQPQHF. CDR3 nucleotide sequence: TGTGCCAGCAGTTCAGGGTTGGGTAGCAATCAGCCCCAGCATTTT.

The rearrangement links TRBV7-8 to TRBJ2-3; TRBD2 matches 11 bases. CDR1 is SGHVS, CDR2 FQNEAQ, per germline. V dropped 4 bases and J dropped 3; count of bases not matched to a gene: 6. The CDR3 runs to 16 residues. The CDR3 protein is CASSWETSGRTDTQYF. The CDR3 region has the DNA TGTGCCAGCAGCTGGGAAACTAGCGGGAGAACAGATACGCAGTATTTT.